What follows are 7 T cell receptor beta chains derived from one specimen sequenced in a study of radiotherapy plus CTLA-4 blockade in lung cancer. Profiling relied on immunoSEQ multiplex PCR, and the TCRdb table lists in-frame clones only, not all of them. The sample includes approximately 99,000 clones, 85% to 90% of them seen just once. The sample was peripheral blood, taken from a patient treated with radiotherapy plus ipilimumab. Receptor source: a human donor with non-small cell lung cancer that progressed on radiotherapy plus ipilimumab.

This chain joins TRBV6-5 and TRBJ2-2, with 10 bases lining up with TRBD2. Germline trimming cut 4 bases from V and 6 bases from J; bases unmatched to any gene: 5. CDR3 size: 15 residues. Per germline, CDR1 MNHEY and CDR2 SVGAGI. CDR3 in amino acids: CASSSGTSVAGELFF. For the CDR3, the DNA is TGTGCCAGCAGTTCCGGGACTAGCGTAGCCGGGGAGCTGTTTTTT.

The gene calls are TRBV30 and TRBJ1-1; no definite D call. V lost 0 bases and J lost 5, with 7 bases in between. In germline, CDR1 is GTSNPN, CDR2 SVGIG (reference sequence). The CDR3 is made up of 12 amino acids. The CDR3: CAWSVPWTEAFF. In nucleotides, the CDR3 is TGTGCCTGGAGTGTCCCATGGACTGAAGCTTTCTTT.

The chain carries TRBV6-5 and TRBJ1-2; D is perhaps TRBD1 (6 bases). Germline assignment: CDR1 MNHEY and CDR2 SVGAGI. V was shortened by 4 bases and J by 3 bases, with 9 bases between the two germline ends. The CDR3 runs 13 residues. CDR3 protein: CASSSKGDYGYTF. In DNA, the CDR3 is TGTGCCAGCAGTTCAAAGGGGGACTATGGCTACACCTTC.

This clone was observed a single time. CDR3 nucleotides: TGCGCCAGCAGCTTAAGACTAGCGGGAGACACCGGGGAGCTGTTTTTT. Amino acid sequence: CASSLRLAGDTGELFF. This chain links TRBV5-1 with TRBJ2-2; 12 bases are a match to TRBD2. The CDR3 totals 16 residues. The junction had 2 bases not matched to a gene; V was cut back by 2 bases and J by 3 bases. CDR1 and CDR2 from the germline V gene are SGHRS and YFSETQ.

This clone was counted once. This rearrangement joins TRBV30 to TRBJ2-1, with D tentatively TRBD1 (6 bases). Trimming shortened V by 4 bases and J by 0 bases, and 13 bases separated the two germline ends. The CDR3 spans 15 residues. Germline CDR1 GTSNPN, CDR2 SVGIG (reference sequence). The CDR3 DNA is TGTGCCTGGAAGCAGGGGCAGAGCTCCTACAATGAGCAGTTCTTC. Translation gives CAWKQGQSSYNEQFF. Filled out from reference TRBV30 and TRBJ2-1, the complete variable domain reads SQTIHQWPATLVQPVGSPLSLECTVEGTSNPNLYWYRQAAGRGLQLLFYSVGIGQISSEVPQNLSASRPQDRQFILSSKKLLLSDSGFYLCAWKQGQSSYNEQFFGPGTRLTVL.

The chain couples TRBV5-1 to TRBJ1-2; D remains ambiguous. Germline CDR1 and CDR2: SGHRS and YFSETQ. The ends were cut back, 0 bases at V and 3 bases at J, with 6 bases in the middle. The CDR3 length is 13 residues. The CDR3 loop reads CASSLGQHYGYTF. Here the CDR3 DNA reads TGCGCCAGCAGCTTGGGCCAACACTATGGCTACACCTTC.

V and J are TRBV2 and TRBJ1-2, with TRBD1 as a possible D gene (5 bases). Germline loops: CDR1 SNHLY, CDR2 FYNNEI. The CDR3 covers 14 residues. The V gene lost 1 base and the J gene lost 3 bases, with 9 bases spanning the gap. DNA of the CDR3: TGTGCCAGCAGTGAAGGGGTGGGGGACTATGGCTACACCTTC. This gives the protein CASSEGVGDYGYTF.